Following are 2 T cell receptor beta chains from one sample sequenced in a study of cytotoxic CD8 clonotypes in ibrutinib-treated CLL. Clones were read by immunoSEQ multiplex PCR, and TCRdb kept only the in-frame ones, dropping some. The data contain almost 45,000 clones, approximately 70% of them singletons. The specimen comprised PBMCs, sampled after 12 months of ibrutinib treatment. Every receptor here comes from a human donor with chronic lymphocytic leukemia.

This clone has more than one count but fewer than ten. The V and J genes are TRBV7-8 and TRBJ2-7, with 7 bases matching TRBD2. CDR3 length: 15 residues. V lost 4 bases and J lost 7; bases outside the gene matches: 13. CDR1 and CDR2 (germline): SGHVS, FQNEAQ. CDR3 loop: CASSSLTSSTWEQYF. The CDR3 DNA follows: TGTGCCAGCAGCTCGTTGACTAGCTCGACCTGGGAGCAGTACTTC. Supplemented by reference TRBV7-8 and TRBJ2-7, the full variable domain reads GAGVSQSPRYKVAKRGQDVALRCDPISGHVSLFWYQQALGQGPEFLTYFQNEAQLDKSGLPSDRFFAERPEGSVSTLKIQRTQQEDSAVYLCASSSLTSSTWEQYFGPGTRLTVT.

This clone was picked up one time. The rearrangement links TRBV5-1 to TRBJ2-7; 8 bases match TRBD1. Germline loops: CDR1 SGHRS, CDR2 YFSETQ. Trimming took 1 base from V and 6 from J; bases not matched to a gene: 6. The CDR3 has 14 residues. The DNA for the CDR3 is TGCGCCAGCAGCTTGTTAACAGGGACAGGCGAGCAGTACTTC. Translating it yields CASSLLTGTGEQYF.